This T cell receptor beta chain came from a study of cytomegalovirus exposure and HLA in healthy donors. Of note for this clone: Its antigen is undetermined.

Use of 60 Vbeta and 13 Jbeta primers characterized the PCR. Clones were read by immunoSEQ multiplex PCR, and TCRdb kept only the in-frame ones, dropping some. The data show some 140,000 clones, under 85% seen once. The germline CDR1 and CDR2 sequences are MGHDK and SYGVNS. The CDR3 length is 14 residues. The V and J ends lost 8 bases and 6 bases, in that order; junction bases with no gene match: 7. Findings of the study overall: Beyond CMV serostatus, there was no information to go on about immune exposure. There were reportedly fewer N-insertions in an Asian-associated ancestry cluster than the roughly 700-donor mean, in a later analysis.

Input material: PBMCs. The receptor was derived from a man in his late teens or twenties in good health and CMV-seronegative. The V gene is TRBV25-1, the J gene TRBJ1-6, with TRBD1 matching 7 bases. CDR3 bases: TGTGCCAGCCGAGCCGGGACAGCTAATTCACCCCTCCACTTT. It codes for CASRAGTANSPLHF. Complete variable domain (other parts from reference TRBV25-1 and TRBJ1-6): EADIYQTPRYLVIGTGKKITLECSQTMGHDKMYWYQQDPGMELHLIHYSYGVNSTEKGDLSSESTVSRIRTEHFPLTLESARPSHTSQYLCASRAGTANSPLHFGNGTRLTVT.